A selection of T cell receptor beta chains follows, all from one sample in a study of Graves' ophthalmopathy and Graves' hyperthyroidism. Using its own MiXCR run on the multiplex PCR reads, TCRdb lists one record per CDR3 protein. The profile shows 200,000 to 250,000 distinct CDR3 sequences, roughly 50% of them singletons. The sample consisted of peripheral blood. The source is an adult man with Graves' ophthalmopathy. Both conserved end residues are part of each CDR3. Each record gives: clone size, J gene, V gene, D gene, CDR3 protein, CDR3 DNA. The D gene is left open where the match is weak. The size of a clone is reported for some rows only, either as once, few or many, or as a class for expanded clones.

clone_size: few
j_call: TRBJ1-2
v_call: TRBV6-4
d_call: NA
cdr3_aa: CASSPQGANYGYTF
cdr3_nt: TGTGCCAGCAGTCCCCAGGGAGCTAACTATGGCTACACCTTC

clone_size: NA
j_call: TRBJ1-1
v_call: TRBV7-9
d_call: NA
cdr3_aa: CASRPGSNTEAFF
cdr3_nt: TGTGCCAGCAGACCAGGGTCGAACACTGAAGCTTTCTTT

clone_size: few
j_call: TRBJ1-5
v_call: TRBV5-1
d_call: TRBD1
cdr3_aa: CASSFRTGPNQPQHF
cdr3_nt: TGCGCCAGCAGTTTCCGGACAGGGCCCAATCAGCCCCAGCATTTT

clone_size: NA
j_call: TRBJ1-2
v_call: TRBV7-9
d_call: TRBD1
cdr3_aa: CASSNRGSGYTF
cdr3_nt: TGTGCCAGCAGCAACAGGGGTTCTGGCTACACCTTC

clone_size: NA
j_call: TRBJ2-7
v_call: TRBV7-2
d_call: NA
cdr3_aa: CASSSTVAPYEQYF
cdr3_nt: TGTGCCAGCAGCTCGACAGTCGCCCCCTACGAGCAGTACTTC

clone_size: NA
j_call: TRBJ2-7
v_call: TRBV2
d_call: NA
cdr3_aa: CASSEAASGYEQYF
cdr3_nt: TGTGCCAGCAGTGAAGCGGCGTCCGGCTACGAGCAGTACTTC

clone_size: NA
j_call: TRBJ1-1
v_call: TRBV10-3
d_call: NA
cdr3_aa: CAISDGVAAHTEAFF
cdr3_nt: TGTGCCATCAGTGATGGTGTGGCAGCCCACACTGAAGCTTTCTTT

clone_size: NA
j_call: TRBJ2-5
v_call: TRBV29-1
d_call: NA
cdr3_aa: CSVEGGSSETQYF
cdr3_nt: TGCAGCGTTGAAGGGGGGAGTTCGGAGACCCAGTACTTC

clone_size: few
j_call: TRBJ1-1
v_call: TRBV29-1
d_call: NA
cdr3_aa: CSVEGRLNTEAFF
cdr3_nt: TGCAGCGTTGAAGGACGGCTGAACACTGAAGCTTTCTTT

clone_size: NA
j_call: TRBJ2-3
v_call: TRBV20-1
d_call: TRBD1
cdr3_aa: CSAVQGAIDTQYF
cdr3_nt: TGCAGTGCTGTACAGGGGGCTATAGATACGCAGTATTTT

clone_size: NA
j_call: TRBJ1-4
v_call: TRBV10-3
d_call: NA
cdr3_aa: CAISYSTEKLLF
cdr3_nt: TGTGCCATCAGTTACTCGACTGAAAAACTGCTTTTT

clone_size: NA
j_call: TRBJ2-7
v_call: TRBV10-3
d_call: NA
cdr3_aa: CASRGRGSYEQYF
cdr3_nt: TGTGCCAGCAGAGGACGGGGCTCCTACGAGCAGTACTTC

clone_size: NA
j_call: TRBJ1-6
v_call: TRBV9
d_call: NA
cdr3_aa: CASSPDSINSPLHF
cdr3_nt: TGTGCCAGCAGCCCGGACAGCATTAATTCACCCCTCCACTTT

clone_size: many
j_call: TRBJ1-2
v_call: TRBV24-1
d_call: NA
cdr3_aa: CATSGKGENYGYTF
cdr3_nt: TGTGCCACCAGTGGAAAAGGCGAGAACTATGGCTACACCTTC

clone_size: NA
j_call: TRBJ2-5
v_call: TRBV29-1
d_call: NA
cdr3_aa: CSVAGTEETQYF
cdr3_nt: TGCAGCGTTGCCGGGACGGAAGAGACCCAGTACTTC

clone_size: NA
j_call: TRBJ2-2
v_call: TRBV2
d_call: NA
cdr3_aa: CASSLEGGWGELFF
cdr3_nt: TGTGCCAGCAGTTTGGAGGGGGGGTGGGGGGAGCTGTTTTTT

clone_size: NA
j_call: TRBJ1-1
v_call: TRBV7-9
d_call: NA
cdr3_aa: CASSRGGNAEAFF
cdr3_nt: TGTGCCAGCAGCAGAGGGGGAAACGCTGAAGCTTTCTTT

clone_size: NA
j_call: TRBJ1-3
v_call: TRBV28
d_call: NA
cdr3_aa: CASSKSGNTIYF
cdr3_nt: TGTGCCAGCAGCAAATCTGGAAACACCATATATTTT

clone_size: NA
j_call: TRBJ2-7
v_call: TRBV29-1
d_call: TRBD2
cdr3_aa: CSVGVSGWGYEQYF
cdr3_nt: TGCAGCGTTGGGGTTAGCGGGTGGGGCTACGAGCAGTACTTC

clone_size: many
j_call: TRBJ1-6
v_call: TRBV19
d_call: NA
cdr3_aa: CASSIPGSPLHF
cdr3_nt: TGTGCCAGTAGTATCCCGGGCTCACCCCTCCACTTT

clone_size: NA
j_call: TRBJ2-5
v_call: TRBV20-1
d_call: NA
cdr3_aa: CSARRGGGGTQYF
cdr3_nt: TGCAGTGCGAGAAGGGGGGGCGGAGGGACCCAGTACTTC

clone_size: NA
j_call: TRBJ1-5
v_call: TRBV15
d_call: TRBD1
cdr3_aa: CATSRGGDRGPQPQHF
cdr3_nt: TGTGCCACCAGCAGAGGAGGGGACAGGGGGCCTCAGCCCCAGCATTTT

clone_size: NA
j_call: TRBJ2-5
v_call: TRBV7-2
d_call: NA
cdr3_aa: CASSLGYGGRGEETQYF
cdr3_nt: TGTGCCAGCAGCTTAGGGTACGGGGGTCGAGGAGAAGAGACCCAGTACTTC

clone_size: once
j_call: TRBJ1-5
v_call: TRBV16
d_call: NA
cdr3_aa: CASSQWKPERGNQPQHF
cdr3_nt: TGTGCCAGCAGCCAATGGAAACCCGAGCGGGGCAATCAGCCCCAGCATTTT

clone_size: NA
j_call: TRBJ2-7
v_call: TRBV2
d_call: TRBD1
cdr3_aa: CASLNGGQGAYEQYF
cdr3_nt: TGTGCCAGCTTGAACGGGGGACAGGGGGCCTACGAGCAGTACTTC

clone_size: few
j_call: TRBJ1-1
v_call: TRBV19
d_call: NA
cdr3_aa: CAPSPMNTEAFF
cdr3_nt: TGTGCCCCATCCCCCATGAACACTGAAGCTTTCTTT

clone_size: few
j_call: TRBJ2-6
v_call: TRBV6-6
d_call: NA
cdr3_aa: CASSYRGQGANVLTF
cdr3_nt: TGTGCCAGCAGTTACCGAGGGCAAGGGGCCAACGTCCTGACTTTC

clone_size: NA
j_call: TRBJ1-2
v_call: TRBV15
d_call: NA
cdr3_aa: CATSSRRGVYGYTF
cdr3_nt: TGTGCCACCAGCAGCAGGAGGGGAGTCTATGGCTACACCTTC

clone_size: NA
j_call: TRBJ1-1
v_call: TRBV7-9
d_call: NA
cdr3_aa: CASSSAATNEAFF
cdr3_nt: TGTGCCAGCAGCTCGGCCGCAACTAATGAAGCTTTCTTT

clone_size: few
j_call: TRBJ2-6
v_call: TRBV19
d_call: NA
cdr3_aa: CASSTLSYGLAGANVLTF
cdr3_nt: TGTGCCAGTAGTACCCTCAGCTATGGTTTGGCTGGGGCCAACGTCCTGACTTTC

clone_size: few
j_call: TRBJ1-2
v_call: TRBV6-1
d_call: NA
cdr3_aa: CATLDLVNGYTF
cdr3_nt: TGTGCCACCCTCGACCTGGTTAATGGCTACACCTTC

clone_size: NA
j_call: TRBJ2-7
v_call: TRBV2
d_call: TRBD1
cdr3_aa: CASSGEGGTGEQYF
cdr3_nt: TGTGCCAGCAGTGGGGAAGGGGGCACAGGCGAGCAGTACTTC

clone_size: NA
j_call: TRBJ1-2
v_call: TRBV2
d_call: NA
cdr3_aa: CASLRQNYGYTF
cdr3_nt: TGTGCCAGCTTAAGGCAGAACTATGGCTACACCTTC

clone_size: NA
j_call: TRBJ2-5
v_call: TRBV10-3
d_call: NA
cdr3_aa: CASSGTWGETQYF
cdr3_nt: TGTGCCAGCAGTGGGACTTGGGGGGAGACCCAGTACTTC

clone_size: NA
j_call: TRBJ2-5
v_call: TRBV6-1
d_call: NA
cdr3_aa: CASSSAGRRGETQYF
cdr3_nt: TGTGCCAGCAGTTCGGCGGGACGGAGGGGAGAGACCCAGTACTTC

clone_size: NA
j_call: TRBJ2-7
v_call: TRBV7-2
d_call: NA
cdr3_aa: CASSLRWGVSEEQYF
cdr3_nt: TGTGCCAGCAGCTTGCGCTGGGGGGTTTCAGAAGAGCAGTACTTC

clone_size: NA
j_call: TRBJ1-5
v_call: TRBV29-1
d_call: NA
cdr3_aa: CSVEDRLGGGAHSNQPQHF
cdr3_nt: TGCAGCGTTGAAGATAGATTGGGCGGGGGAGCGCATAGCAATCAGCCCCAGCATTTT

clone_size: NA
j_call: TRBJ2-5
v_call: TRBV6-6
d_call: NA
cdr3_aa: CASSQGGAETQYF
cdr3_nt: TGTGCCAGCAGCCAAGGCGGGGCTGAGACCCAGTACTTC

clone_size: NA
j_call: TRBJ1-1
v_call: TRBV29-1
d_call: NA
cdr3_aa: CSVEDLDTEAFF
cdr3_nt: TGCAGCGTTGAGGATCTGGACACTGAAGCTTTCTTT

clone_size: few
j_call: TRBJ1-6
v_call: TRBV6-5
d_call: TRBD1
cdr3_aa: CASSSDRGNSPLHF
cdr3_nt: TGTGCCAGCAGCTCAGACAGGGGCAATTCACCCCTCCACTTT

clone_size: few
j_call: TRBJ2-2
v_call: TRBV7-2
d_call: TRBD1
cdr3_aa: CASSLHRGKNTGELFF
cdr3_nt: TGTGCCAGCAGCTTACACAGGGGGAAGAACACCGGGGAGCTGTTTTTT

clone_size: NA
j_call: TRBJ2-6
v_call: TRBV7-3
d_call: TRBD1
cdr3_aa: CASSLEQGVNGANVLTF
cdr3_nt: TGTGCCAGCAGCTTAGAGCAGGGGGTGAATGGGGCCAACGTCCTGACTTTC

clone_size: few
j_call: TRBJ1-1
v_call: TRBV11-1
d_call: TRBD1
cdr3_aa: CASSLWRQGNTEAFF
cdr3_nt: TGTGCCAGCAGCTTATGGAGACAGGGGAACACTGAAGCTTTCTTT

clone_size: NA
j_call: TRBJ1-5
v_call: TRBV10-3
d_call: TRBD1
cdr3_aa: CASYRGLSNQPQHF
cdr3_nt: TGTGCCAGCTACAGGGGGCTTAGCAATCAGCCCCAGCATTTT

clone_size: few
j_call: TRBJ2-7
v_call: TRBV10-3
d_call: TRBD1
cdr3_aa: CASSEQVGQGHEQYF
cdr3_nt: TGTGCCAGCAGTGAACAGGTCGGACAGGGCCACGAGCAGTACTTC

clone_size: NA
j_call: TRBJ2-2
v_call: TRBV5-1
d_call: TRBD2
cdr3_aa: CASSYLAGDTGELFF
cdr3_nt: TGCGCCAGCAGCTATCTAGCGGGAGACACCGGGGAGCTGTTTTTT

clone_size: NA
j_call: TRBJ1-5
v_call: TRBV5-4
d_call: NA
cdr3_aa: CASSLGEGPQHF
cdr3_nt: TGTGCCAGCAGCTTGGGGGAGGGGCCCCAGCATTTT

clone_size: NA
j_call: TRBJ1-1
v_call: TRBV20-1
d_call: TRBD1
cdr3_aa: CSASGTGALNTEAFF
cdr3_nt: TGCAGTGCTAGTGGGACAGGGGCCTTGAACACTGAAGCTTTCTTT